This T cell receptor (beta chain) is drawn from a study of control samples from healthy donors and cancer patients. The CDR3 covers 16 residues. Losses at the gene ends were 4 bases for V and 6 bases for J; bases not matched to a gene: 12. The V gene's germline CDR1 is SGHRS and CDR2 YFSETQ. Repertoires were generated with immunoSEQ multiplex PCR, while TCRdb's copy carries only in-frame clones and drops some. This sample has some 150,000 clones; around 94% occur once, and the top ten carry around 15%. The source material was PBMCs. The genes are TRBV5-1 and TRBJ2-1; 8 bases agree with TRBD2. This TCR was recovered from a man between 60 and 75 years old with colorectal cancer. DNA of the CDR3: TGCGCCAGCAGCGGCGGGTCAGGACTAGCTGGCAATGAGCAGTTCTTC. Translating gives CASSGGSGLAGNEQFF.